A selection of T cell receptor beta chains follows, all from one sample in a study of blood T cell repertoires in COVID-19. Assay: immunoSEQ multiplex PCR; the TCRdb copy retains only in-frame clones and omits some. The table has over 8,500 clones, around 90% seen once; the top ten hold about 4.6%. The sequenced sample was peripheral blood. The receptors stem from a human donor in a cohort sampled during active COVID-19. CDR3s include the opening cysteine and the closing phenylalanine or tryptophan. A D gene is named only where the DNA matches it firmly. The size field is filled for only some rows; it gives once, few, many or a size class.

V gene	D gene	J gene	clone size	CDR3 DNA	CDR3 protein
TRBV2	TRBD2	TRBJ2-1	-	TGTGCCAGCAGTGTTCGGACTAGCGGGCCCTACAATGAGCAGTTCTTC	CASSVRTSGPYNEQFF
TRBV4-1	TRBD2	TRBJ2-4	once	TGCCCTTGGCCCGGAAAGCGGGACCCTCTAGCCAAAAACATTCAGTACTTC	CPWPGKRDPLAKNIQYF
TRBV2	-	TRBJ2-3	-	TGTGCCAGCAGTGAAGACCAGGTAGCAGATACGCAGTATTTT	CASSEDQVADTQYF
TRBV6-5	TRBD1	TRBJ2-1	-	TGTGCCAGCAAAGGCGACAGGGGGCCTGCTGTGAAGCAGTTCTTC	CASKGDRGPAVKQFF
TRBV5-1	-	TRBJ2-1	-	TGCGCCAGCAACATAGGAGGGACCGGGAACAATGAGCAGTTCTTC	CASNIGGTGNNEQFF
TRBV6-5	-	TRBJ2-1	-	TGTGCCAGCAGCCGCGACAATGAGCAGTTCTTC	CASSRDNEQFF
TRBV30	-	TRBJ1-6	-	TGTGCCTGGACGCGAATGAATAATTCACCCCTCCACTTT	CAWTRMNNSPLHF
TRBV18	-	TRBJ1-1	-	TGTGCCAGCTCAGGGGAGGGCTTGAACACTGAAGCTTTCTTT	CASSGEGLNTEAFF
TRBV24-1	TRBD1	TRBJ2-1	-	TGTGCCACCAGTAAGTCCTCAGGGGGCGATTCCAATGAGCAGTTCTTC	CATSKSSGGDSNEQFF
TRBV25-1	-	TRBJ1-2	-	TGTGCCAGCAGTGCTCAGGGAATTGCCTACACCTTC	CASSAQGIAYTF
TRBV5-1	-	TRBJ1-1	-	TGCGCCAGCAGCCGCGCTGACCTGGGAGGCACTGAAGCTTTCTTT	CASSRADLGGTEAFF
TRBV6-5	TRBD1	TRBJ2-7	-	TGTGCCAGCAGTTATCGGCCCACAGGGGACGAGCAGTACTTC	CASSYRPTGDEQYF
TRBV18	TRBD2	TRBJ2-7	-	TGTGCCAGCTCACCACCCGTAGCGGGAGTAACCCCTTCCATCTACGAGCAGTACTTC	CASSPPVAGVTPSIYEQYF
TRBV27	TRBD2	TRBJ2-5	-	TGTGCCAGCGGCTCACTAGCGGGATCGGAAGAGACCCAGTACTTC	CASGSLAGSEETQYF
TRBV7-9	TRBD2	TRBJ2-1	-	TGTGCCAGCAATAGCGGGCACAATGAGCAGTTCTTC	CASNSGHNEQFF
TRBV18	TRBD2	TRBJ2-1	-	TGTGCCAGCTCACCATCTGAGGGAGGGCCGTTGGATGAGCAGTTCTTC	CASSPSEGGPLDEQFF
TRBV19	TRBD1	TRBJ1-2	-	TGTGCCAGTAGTTCCTGGACAGGGGGAACGGGCTACACCTTC	CASSSWTGGTGYTF
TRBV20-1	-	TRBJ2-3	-	TGCAGTGCTAGTGGGGGTTATGACAGGCCCCCTTATTTT	CSASGGYDRPPYF
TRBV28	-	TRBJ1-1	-	TGTGCCAGCAGTGAAACAGGGCCTGAAGCTTTCTTT	CASSETGPEAFF
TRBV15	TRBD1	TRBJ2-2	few	TGTGCCACCAGCAGAGCCGGGACAGGGGGCTGGGTCACCGGGGAGCTGTTTTTT	CATSRAGTGGWVTGELFF
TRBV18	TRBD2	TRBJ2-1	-	TGTGCCAGCTCGCCGACTAGCGGGCTCTCCTACAATGAGCAGTTCTTC	CASSPTSGLSYNEQFF
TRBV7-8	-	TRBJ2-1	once	TGTGCCAGCAGCCCAAATTCAGGATCCTACAATGAGCAGTTCTTC	CASSPNSGSYNEQFF
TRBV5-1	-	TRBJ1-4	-	TGCGCCAGCAGCTTGGAGGGGGATGCAACTAATGAAAAACTGTTTTTT	CASSLEGDATNEKLFF
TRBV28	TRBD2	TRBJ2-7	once	TGTGCCAGCAGTTTTCCGCTCCGGCTAGCGGGTAGCTCCTACGAGCAGTACTTC	CASSFPLRLAGSSYEQYF
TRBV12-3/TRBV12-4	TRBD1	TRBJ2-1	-	TGTGCCAGCAAGGGACAGGCCTACAATGAGCAGTTCTTC	CASKGQAYNEQFF
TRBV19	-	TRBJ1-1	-	TGTGCCAGTAGGGCCCTCGGGCAGGGTAGCACTGAAGCTTTCTTT	CASRALGQGSTEAFF
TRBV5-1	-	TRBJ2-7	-	TGCGCCAGCAGCGTTGGTGGGCAGGAGGCCCACGAGCAGTACTTC	CASSVGGQEAHEQYF
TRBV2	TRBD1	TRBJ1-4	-	TGTGCCAGCAGTGAATGGGACAGGGCGGGGGGTGAAAAACTGTTTTTT	CASSEWDRAGGEKLFF
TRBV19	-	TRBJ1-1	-	TGTGCCAGTAGGACATGGATGAACACTGAAGCTTTCTTT	CASRTWMNTEAFF
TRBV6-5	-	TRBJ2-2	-	TGTGCCAGCAGTTACCGGGGAGTGGTAACCGGGGAGCTGTTTTTT	CASSYRGVVTGELFF
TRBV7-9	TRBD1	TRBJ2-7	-	TGTGCCAGCAGCTTCGGGACAGGTGGGGCCTACGAGCAGTACTTC	CASSFGTGGAYEQYF
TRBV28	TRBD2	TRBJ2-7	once	TGTGCCAGCAGTCCGCGGGGGAATTGGGGCGAGCAGTACTTC	CASSPRGNWGEQYF
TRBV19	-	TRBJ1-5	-	TGTGCCAGTAGGGGCCCCTCAGAGGGGCCCCAGCATTTT	CASRGPSEGPQHF
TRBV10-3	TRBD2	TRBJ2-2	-	TGTGCCACCTCAAAGGGCCTAGCGGGAGGGACCGGGGAGCTGTTTTTT	CATSKGLAGGTGELFF
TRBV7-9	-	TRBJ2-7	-	TGTGCCAGCAGCTTAGGCGGGCTTACTCCCTACGAGCAGTACTTC	CASSLGGLTPYEQYF
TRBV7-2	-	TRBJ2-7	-	TGTGCCAGCAGCCCAACCTACGAGCAGTACTTC	CASSPTYEQYF
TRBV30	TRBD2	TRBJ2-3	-	TGTGCCTGGAGTGGACTAGCGGGAGTGGTGGATACGCAGTATTTT	CAWSGLAGVVDTQYF
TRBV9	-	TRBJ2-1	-	TGTGCCAGCAGCGCCAGAGGGGGGGGTTACAATGAGCAGTTCTTC	CASSARGGGYNEQFF
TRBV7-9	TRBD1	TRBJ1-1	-	TGTGCCAGCAGCTGGGGACAGGGCCCCAATGAGGCTTTCTTT	CASSWGQGPNEAFF
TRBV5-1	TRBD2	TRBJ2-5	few	TGCGCCAGCAGCTTGTCTAGCGGCCTGGGGGAGACCCAGTACTTC	CASSLSSGLGETQYF
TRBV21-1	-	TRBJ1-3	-	TGTGCCAGCAGCAAAAAGTCGGGAGGAAACACCATATATTTT	CASSKKSGGNTIYF
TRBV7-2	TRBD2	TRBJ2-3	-	TGTGCCAGCAGCTTAAGACTAGCGGGAGGGCATTCAGATACGCAGTATTTT	CASSLRLAGGHSDTQYF
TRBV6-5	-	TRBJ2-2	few	TGTGCCAGCAACTACGGCGGGAATCGTCACGGGGAGCTGTTTTTT	CASNYGGNRHGELFF
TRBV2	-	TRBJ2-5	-	TGTGCCAGCGGGCAGGGATACAGGGAGAAGCAGTACTTC	CASGQGYREKQYF
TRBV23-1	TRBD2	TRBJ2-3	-	TGCGCCAGCAGTCGCCTTTCCGCGGGGGGGAGACAGCAGGATACGCAGTATTTT	CASSRLSAGGRQQDTQYF
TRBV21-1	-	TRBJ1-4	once	TGTGCCAGCAGCAAAGCGAGGGCCAGGGAAGGGGGAAATGAAAAACTGTTTTTT	CASSKARAREGGNEKLFF
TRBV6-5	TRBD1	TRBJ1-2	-	TGTGCCAGCAGTTATACAGGGGACGGTGGCTACACCTTC	CASSYTGDGGYTF
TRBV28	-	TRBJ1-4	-	TGTGCCAGCAGAGTAGCCGATGAAAAACTGTTTTTT	CASRVADEKLFF
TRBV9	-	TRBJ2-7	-	TGTGCCAGCAGCGTAGACTCCCCTAGCGAGCAGTACTTC	CASSVDSPSEQYF
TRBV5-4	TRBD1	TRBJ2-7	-	TGTGCCAGCAGCGGAAGACAGGGTCCCTACGAGCAGTACTTC	CASSGRQGPYEQYF
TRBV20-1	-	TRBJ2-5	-	TGCAGTGCTAGTGGTGGTTCGGGAGTGGGAGAGACCCAGTACTTC	CSASGGSGVGETQYF
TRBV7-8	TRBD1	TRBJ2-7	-	TGTGCCAGCAGCCCAACGGGGACAGGGGCACACGAGCAGTACTTC	CASSPTGTGAHEQYF
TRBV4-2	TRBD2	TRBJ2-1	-	TGTGCCAGCAGCCCCCGAGATACTAGCGGCTCCTACAATGAGCAGTTCTTC	CASSPRDTSGSYNEQFF